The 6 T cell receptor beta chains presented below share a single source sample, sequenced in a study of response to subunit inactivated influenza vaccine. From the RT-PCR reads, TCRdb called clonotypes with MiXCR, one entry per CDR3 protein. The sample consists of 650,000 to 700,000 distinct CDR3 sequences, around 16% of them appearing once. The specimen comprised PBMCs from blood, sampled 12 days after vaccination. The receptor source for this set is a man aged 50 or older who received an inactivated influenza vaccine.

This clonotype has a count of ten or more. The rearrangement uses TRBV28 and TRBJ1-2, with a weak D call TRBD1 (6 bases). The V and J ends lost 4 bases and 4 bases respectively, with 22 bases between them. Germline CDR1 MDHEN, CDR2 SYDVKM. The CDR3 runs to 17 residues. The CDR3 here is CASSYAGAGALTYGYTF. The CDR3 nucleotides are TGTGCCAGCAGTTACGCCGGCGCAGGGGCGTTGACCTATGGCTACACCTTC.

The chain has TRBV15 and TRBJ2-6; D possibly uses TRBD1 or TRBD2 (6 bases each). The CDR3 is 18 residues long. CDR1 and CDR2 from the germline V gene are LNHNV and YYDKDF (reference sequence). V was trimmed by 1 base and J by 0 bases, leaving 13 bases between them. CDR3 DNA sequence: TGTGCCACCAGCAGAGGGGGGGCCCTTAGCTCTGGGGCCAACGTCCTGACTTTC. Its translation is CATSRGGALSSGANVLTF.

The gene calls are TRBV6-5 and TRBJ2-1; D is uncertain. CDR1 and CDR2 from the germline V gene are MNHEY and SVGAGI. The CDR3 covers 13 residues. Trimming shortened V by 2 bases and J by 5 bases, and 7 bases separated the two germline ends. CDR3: CASSYAQNNEQFF. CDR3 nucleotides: TGTGCCAGCAGTTACGCACAGAACAATGAGCAGTTCTTC.

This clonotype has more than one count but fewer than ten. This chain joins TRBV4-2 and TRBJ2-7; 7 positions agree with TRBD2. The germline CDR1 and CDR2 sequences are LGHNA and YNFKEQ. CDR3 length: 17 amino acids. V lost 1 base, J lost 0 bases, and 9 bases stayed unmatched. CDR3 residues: CASSQVIAGGSSYEQYF. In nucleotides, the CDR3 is TGTGCCAGCAGCCAAGTTATAGCGGGCGGGAGCTCCTACGAGCAGTACTTC.

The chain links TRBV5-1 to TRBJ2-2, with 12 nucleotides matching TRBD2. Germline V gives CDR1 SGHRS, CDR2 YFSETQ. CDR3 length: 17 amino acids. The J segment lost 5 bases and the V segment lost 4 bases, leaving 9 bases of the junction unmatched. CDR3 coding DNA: TGCGCCAGCAGCCCGGGCGAGACTAGCGGGAGAACCGGGGAGCTGTTTTTT. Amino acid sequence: CASSPGETSGRTGELFF.

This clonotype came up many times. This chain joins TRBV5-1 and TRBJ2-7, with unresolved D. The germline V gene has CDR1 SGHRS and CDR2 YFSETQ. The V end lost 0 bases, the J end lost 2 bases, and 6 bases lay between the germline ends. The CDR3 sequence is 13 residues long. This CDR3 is CASSLESTYEQYF. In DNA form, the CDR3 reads TGCGCCAGCAGCTTGGAATCCACCTACGAGCAGTACTTC.